The text below deals with one T cell receptor beta chain. Its target is not known. Its ends do not fully match the called genes, so a read error is possible. These data come from a study of tumor and adjacent non-tumor tissue in lung cancer. Study-wide background: Patients were aged roughly 31 to 76, approximately 11 men and a handful of women, stage I to III.

A modified ARM-PCR protocol with three rounds of nested PCR amplified TCRbeta. Each CDR3 protein gets one entry after TCRdb re-called the multiplex PCR reads with MiXCR. The table has about 110,000 distinct CDR3 sequences, roughly 73% seen once. No cell sorting was done before RNA was extracted from the tissue. Between August and November 2014, newly diagnosed, chemotherapy-naive lung cancer patients underwent thoracic surgery in China. Study conclusions and caveats: In normal lung, the top 100 clones were significantly more dominant than in tumor. Higher tumor TCR diversity was associated with shorter survival.

The sequenced sample was lung tumor tissue. This clonotype was sampled from a woman aged 60-75 years with non-small cell lung cancer.

Here the CDR3 reads CPSNGCSGNTIYF. The CDR3 nucleotides are TGTCCCAGCAACGGATGCTCTGGAAACACCATATATTTT. This chain joins TRBV6-1 and TRBJ1-3; D gene ambiguous. The CDR3 runs to 13 residues. Germline lookup yields CDR1 MNHNS and CDR2 SASEGT.